This TCR beta chain is drawn from a study of response to subunit inactivated influenza vaccine. Study conclusions and caveats: The authors offered the suggestion that each seasonal influenza vaccination recruits few new T cells.

TCRdb re-derived calls from the RT-PCR reads in MiXCR, one entry per CDR3 protein. Of more than 200,000 distinct CDR3 sequences in the sample, roughly an eighth were seen once. With 2 bases removed from V and 6 bases from J, the gap between germline ends came to 8 bases. Germline CDR1 and CDR2: SGHVS and FQNEAQ. The CDR3 covers 12 residues. There are many counts of this clonotype. The antigen is undetermined. The specimen was non-naive T cells sorted from PBMCs, collected around 14 days before vaccination. The rearrangement links TRBV7-8 to TRBJ2-7; D call uncertain. This sequence was found in a man between 45 and 60 years old who received an inactivated influenza vaccine. The CDR3: CASSLTVTEQYF. As DNA, the CDR3 is TGTGCCAGCAGCTTAACGGTGACCGAGCAGTACTTC. Full variable domain (outside the CDR3, taken from reference TRBV7-8 and TRBJ2-7): GAGVSQSPRYKVAKRGQDVALRCDPISGHVSLFWYQQALGQGPEFLTYFQNEAQLDKSGLPSDRFFAERPEGSVSTLKIQRTQQEDSAVYLCASSLTVTEQYFGPGTRLTVT.